The 15 T cell receptor beta chains presented below share a single source sample, sequenced in a study of technical replicates of blood from a handful of donors. Assay: immunoSEQ multiplex PCR; the TCRdb copy retains only in-frame clones and omits some. Of roughly 68,000 clones listed, about 90% are singletons. The specimen sequenced was T cells isolated from PBMCs. All receptors derive from a human donor in good health.

The V call is TRBV30, the J call TRBJ1-1, with D possibly TRBD1 on 5 matching bases. Germline values: CDR1 GTSNPN, CDR2 SVGIG (reference sequence). V lost 6 bases to trimming and J lost 7 bases, with 15 bases between them. The CDR3 runs to 12 residues. The CDR3 sequence is CACSPQGSEAFF. The CDR3 DNA sequence: TGTGCCTGTTCCCCCCAGGGAAGTGAAGCTTTCTTT.

The gene calls are TRBV19 and TRBJ2-7; D perhaps matches TRBD1 (6 bases). The CDR3 runs 13 residues. V was pared by 6 bases and J by 1 base, with 10 bases between. Germline values: CDR1 LNHDA, CDR2 SQIVND (reference sequence). The CDR3: CASSIDRSYEQYF. The CDR3 nucleotides are TGTGCCAGTAGCATCGACAGGTCCTACGAGCAGTACTTC.

In its sample, this clone was seen once. This chain connects TRBV29-1 to TRBJ2-3; no reliable D call. The V gene lost 2 bases and the J gene lost 0 bases, with 6 bases spanning the gap. Germline loops: CDR1 SQVTM, CDR2 ANQGSEA. The CDR3 extends over 13 amino acids. CDR3 region: CSVEYRSTDTQYF. The CDR3 DNA is TGCAGCGTTGAATATCGTAGCACAGATACGCAGTATTTT.

This clone occurred once. V gene TRBV19 combines with J gene TRBJ2-3; 8 nucleotides agree with TRBD2. The J segment lost 3 bases and the V segment lost 6 bases, leaving 5 bases of the junction unmatched. This CDR3 region has 14 residues. Germline CDR1 and CDR2: LNHDA and SQIVND (reference sequence). The CDR3 is CASSLAGLTDTQYF. CDR3 coding DNA: TGTGCCAGTAGCCTAGCGGGCTTGACAGATACGCAGTATTTT.

The CDR3 spells CASSDITGGIEADTQYF. Written as DNA, the CDR3 is TGTGCCAGCAGTGATATCACCGGCGGGATTGAGGCAGATACGCAGTATTTT. The gene calls are TRBV6-1 and TRBJ2-3; maybe TRBD2 (6 bases). Germline CDR1 and CDR2: MNHNS and SASEGT. This CDR3 has 17 amino acids. The V end was cut by 3 bases, the J end by 4 bases, with 20 bases between.

This chain joins TRBV7-6 and TRBJ2-1; the match to TRBD2 covers 10 bases. The CDR3 covers 16 residues. Losses at the gene ends were 1 base for V and 7 bases for J; bases not matched to a gene: 7. Germline values: CDR1 SGHVS, CDR2 FNYEAQ. This CDR3 is CASSLEASGSANEQFF. The CDR3 DNA follows: TGTGCCAGCAGCTTAGAGGCTAGCGGGAGTGCGAATGAGCAGTTCTTC.

The chain employs TRBV14 and TRBJ2-7; TRBD1 agrees at 7 bases. Looked up from germline, CDR1 is SGHDN and CDR2 is FVKESK. V dropped 0 bases and J dropped 3; count of bases not matched to a gene: 5. There are 15 residues in the CDR3. This CDR3 reads CASSQDIGTDYEQYF. The CDR3 DNA is TGTGCCAGCAGCCAAGATATCGGGACAGACTACGAGCAGTACTTC.

Here the CDR3 reads CASSSSPSTDTQYF. DNA of the CDR3: TGCGCCAGCAGTTCCTCCCCTAGCACAGATACGCAGTATTTT. The V gene is TRBV5-1, the J gene TRBJ2-3; no definite D call. V gave up 5 bases and J gave up 0 bases, with 10 bases separating them. CDR3 length: 14 residues. Per the germline V gene, CDR1 is SGHRS and CDR2 is YFSETQ.

This rearrangement joins TRBV9 to TRBJ2-7; 9 bases are a match to TRBD1. V trimming: 3 bases; J trimming: 3 bases; junction bases outside the gene matches: 10. CDR1 SGDLS and CDR2 YYNGEE come from the germline V gene. CDR3 size: 16 residues. CDR3: CASSARSGTGYYEQYF. CDR3 DNA sequence: TGTGCCAGCAGCGCAAGATCCGGGACAGGGTACTACGAGCAGTACTTC.

This sequence joins TRBV7-9 and TRBJ1-2; perhaps TRBD1 as D (5 bases). Trimming stripped 5 bases from V and 3 bases from J, with 10 bases between. CDR1 and CDR2 (germline): SEHNR, FQNEAQ (reference sequence). CDR3 length equals 13 residues. CDR3 protein: CASSPRQHYGYTF. In DNA, the CDR3 is TGTGCCAGCAGCCCAAGACAGCACTATGGCTACACCTTC. The full variable domain, rest sourced from reference TRBV7-9 and TRBJ1-2, is DTGVSQNPRHKITKRGQNVTFRCDPISEHNRLYWYRQTLGQGPEFLTYFQNEAQLEKSRLLSDRFSAERPKGSFSTLEIQRTEQGDSAMYLCASSPRQHYGYTFGSGTRLTVV.

The chain employs TRBV5-8 and TRBJ1-3; 7 bases agree with TRBD1. The CDR3 runs 15 residues. After removal of 3 bases from V and 4 bases from J, the junction contained 7 bases not matched to a gene. Per germline, CDR1 SGHTS and CDR2 YDEGEE. CDR3 region: CASSWTDRVGNTIYF. The CDR3 coding sequence is TGTGCCAGCAGCTGGACTGACAGGGTCGGAAACACCATATATTTT.

The gene calls are TRBV2 and TRBJ2-5, with D perhaps TRBD2 (5 bases). CDR3 length: 12 amino acids. CDR1 and CDR2 from the germline V gene are SNHLY and FYNNEI. V lost 10 bases and J 5 bases, leaving 14 bases between the germline ends. The CDR3 DNA reads as TGTGCCACATCGGGGTATGGGGAGACCCAGTACTTC. The encoded protein is CATSGYGETQYF.

CDR3 loop: CASSTGVGEQYF. The CDR3 nucleotides read TGTGCCAGCAGTACAGGGGTAGGCGAGCAGTACTTC. The chain recombines TRBV27 with TRBJ2-7; 7 bases agree with TRBD1. V shed 5 bases and J 6 bases; nucleotides not matched to a gene: 4. The CDR3 covers 12 residues. The germline V gene has CDR1 MNHEY and CDR2 SMNVEV (reference sequence).

This clone turned up a few times. V is TRBV19 and J is TRBJ2-4; D is possibly TRBD1 (5 bases). CDR1 and CDR2 from the germline V gene are LNHDA and SQIVND (reference sequence). V lost 3 bases, J lost 4 bases, and 13 bases lay in between. The CDR3 sequence is 15 residues long. CDR3 sequence reads: CASSIFQGVKNIQYF. Here the CDR3 DNA reads TGTGCCAGTAGTATTTTCCAGGGTGTAAAAAACATTCAGTACTTC.

This rearrangement joins TRBV11-1 to TRBJ2-2; D is unresolved. The V gene lost 3 bases and the J gene lost 7 bases, with 6 bases spanning the gap. This CDR3 is 12 amino acids long. CDR1 is SGHAT and CDR2 is FQDESV in the germline V gene (reference sequence). CDR3 nucleotides: TGTGCCAGCAGCTTTTCGAGCGGGGAGCTGTTTTTT. Translation gives CASSFSSGELFF.